The 11 T cell receptor beta chains in this list originate from one sample, sequenced in a study of memory CD4+ T cells and cytomegalovirus serostatus. Sequencing was performed with immunoSEQ multiplex PCR; in TCRdb, only in-frame clones are kept and a portion is missing. The sample contains about 46,000 clones, roughly 78% of which appear only once. Single viable CD3+CD4+CD8-CD45RO+ cells were sorted as the memory CD4+ T cells. Sequenced sample: memory CD4+ T cells from blood. The receptor source for this set is an adult in good health and CMV-seronegative.

The chain is built from TRBV6-1 and TRBJ1-3, with TRBD1 as a possible D gene (6 bases). The CDR3 contains 16 residues. CDR1 MNHNS and CDR2 SASEGT come from the germline V gene. V was pared by 2 bases and J by 3 bases, with 14 bases between. As DNA, the CDR3 is TGTGCCAGCAGTGAACTTTGGGCAGGGGTTGGAAACACCATATATTTT. Its translation is CASSELWAGVGNTIYF.

By share, this clone ranks as medium-sized. The CDR3 bases are TGCGCCAGCAGCCAAGATGGGGGAATTGGCAATCAGCCCCAGCATTTT. Translated, it gives CASSQDGGIGNQPQHF. The rearrangement links TRBV4-1 to TRBJ1-5; D might be TRBD1 (5 bases). Germline V CDR1 and CDR2: MGHRA, YSYEKL. With 0 bases removed from V and 2 bases from J, the gap between germline ends came to 11 bases. The CDR3 runs to 16 residues.

V gene TRBV12-5 combines with J gene TRBJ1-2; 7 positions match TRBD1. This CDR3 has 16 residues. With 1 base clipped from V and 7 bases from J, the junction kept 12 bases outside the gene matches. Germline V gene sequence: CDR1 LGHNT, CDR2 FRNRAP. The CDR3 bases are TGTGCTAGTGGTTTGGATGAATACAGGGGAATAGGTGGCTACACCTTC. This encodes CASGLDEYRGIGGYTF.

The chain joins TRBV4-3 to TRBJ1-1, with 12 bases matching TRBD1. The CDR3 sequence is 17 residues long. From germline, CDR1 is LGHNA and CDR2 YSLEER. The trim removed 0 bases at V and 6 bases at J, leaving 8 bases unmatched. CDR3 bases: TGCGCCAGCAGCCAAGATCGGGGGACAGGGGGCCGCCCTGAAGCTTTCTTT. The encoded protein is CASSQDRGTGGRPEAFF.

This rearrangement joins TRBV6-1 to TRBJ1-1; no clear D. Per germline, CDR1 MNHNS and CDR2 SASEGT. The length of the CDR3 is 14 residues. Trimming left V 7 bases short and J 4 bases short, with 16 bases between. This CDR3 reads CASKNVLTGTEAFF. Here the CDR3 DNA reads TGTGCCAGCAAGAACGTTTTGACTGGCACTGAAGCTTTCTTT.

The rearrangement links TRBV6-5 to TRBJ1-3; D is undetermined. V lost 0 bases and J lost 2, with 5 bases in between. The CDR3 consists of 14 residues. The germline V gene encodes CDR1 MNHEY and CDR2 SVGAGI. The CDR3 region is CASSYSRAGNTIYF. As DNA, the CDR3 is TGTGCCAGCAGTTACTCGAGGGCTGGAAACACCATATATTTT.

The chain joins TRBV7-3 to TRBJ2-5; 7 bases agree with TRBD2. J gave up 2 bases and V 2 bases, and 5 bases lay outside the gene matches. CDR3 length: 15 residues. Per the germline V gene, CDR1 is SGHTA and CDR2 is FQGTGA. The CDR3 DNA sequence: TGTGCCAGCAGCTTAGGAGCGGGGAGACAAGAGACCCAGTACTTC. It specifies CASSLGAGRQETQYF.

The chain combines TRBV28 with TRBJ2-3; TRBD2 agrees at 9 bases. The germline V gene has CDR1 MDHEN and CDR2 SYDVKM. J gave up 3 bases and V 5 bases, and 18 bases lay outside the gene matches. The CDR3 extends over 19 amino acids. The CDR3 bases are TGTGCCAGCAGTCCTTTCCCGGGGTGGCGGGGGGGCCGGACAGATACGCAGTATTTT. Translating it yields CASSPFPGWRGGRTDTQYF.

The V gene is TRBV7-7, the J gene TRBJ2-7; 8 nucleotides agree with TRBD2. Germline V lookup: CDR1 SSHAT, CDR2 FNYEAQ (reference sequence). With V trimmed by 2 bases and J by 4 bases, 13 bases remained unmatched. The CDR3 length is 17 residues. The CDR3 reads CASSLPRGARGLYEQYF. The CDR3 bases are TGTGCCAGCAGCTTACCGCGGGGGGCCAGGGGCCTATACGAGCAGTACTTC.

V usage is TRBV14 and J usage is TRBJ2-1, with TRBD2 identical over 9 bases. The CDR3 has 16 residues. The ends lost 0 bases at V and 9 bases at J; junction bases unmatched: 9. The germline V gene encodes CDR1 SGHDN and CDR2 FVKESK. The CDR3 loop is CASSQDILAGWGEQFF. CDR3 DNA sequence: TGTGCCAGCAGCCAAGATATACTAGCGGGTTGGGGTGAGCAGTTCTTC.

Judged by abundance, this clone is medium-sized. The V gene is TRBV4-3, the J gene TRBJ2-1; D unresolved. Deletions cut 5 bases from V and 7 bases from J, with 9 bases between. The CDR3 has 12 amino acids. The germline V gene encodes CDR1 LGHNA and CDR2 YSLEER. For the CDR3, the DNA is TGCGCCAGCAGCGCCTACCGAAATGAGCAGTTCTTC. Protein sequence: CASSAYRNEQFF.